This T cell receptor (beta chain) stems from a study of cytomegalovirus exposure and HLA in healthy donors. Whole-study findings and limits: With high specificity and sensitivity, the classifier reportedly diagnosed cytomegalovirus status. TCR beta sequences reportedly predicted the HLA-A and HLA-B alleles of most subjects accurately. Sequencing likely produced, as an artifact, a cluster of highly shared sequence variants.

Comment on this clone: Antigen: not known.

Trimming removed 3 bases from V and 7 bases from J, with 16 bases in between. Germline V gives CDR1 MGHRA, CDR2 YSYEKL. The CDR3 has 14 residues. It was with 60 Vbeta and 13 Jbeta primers that the PCR ran. Sequencing was performed with immunoSEQ multiplex PCR; in TCRdb, only in-frame clones are kept and a portion is missing. The table shows roughly 220,000 clones, with almost 70% occurring only once. This clonotype was sampled from a man aged 35 to 55 in good health and CMV-seropositive. The chain employs TRBV4-1 and TRBJ2-7; TRBD1 might be the D (5 bases). The source material was PBMCs. For the CDR3, the DNA is TGCGCCAGCAGCCATTCCCGACAGACTGTAGAGCAGTACTTC. Amino acids: CASSHSRQTVEQYF.